The rows below give T cell receptor beta chains drawn from one sample of a study of beta chain features in type 1 diabetes. Profiled with immunoSEQ multiplex PCR; TCRdb holds only in-frame clones, not every one. The repertoire holds nearly 700,000 clones, roughly 13% seen once, with 0.02% to 0.025% in the top ten. Sequenced input: naive CD4+ T cells from blood. Receptors were obtained from a man aged 18 to 30 with type 1 diabetes. Both conserved end residues are part of each CDR3. The D gene is left open where the match is weak. Clone size is stated in some rows and not others, as once, few, many or a class when expanded.

CASSRPGQANTEAFF TGTGCCAGTAGCCGACCGGGACAGGCGAACACTGAAGCTTTCTTT TRBJ1-1 TRBD1 few 15 TRBV19
CASSEEDRLSALYGYTF TGTGCCAGCAGTGAAGAGGACAGACTTTCGGCTCTCTATGGCTACACCTTC TRBJ1-2 . few 17 TRBV6-1
CASRREMSGLTGEQFF TGTGCCAGCAGACGCGAAATGTCGGGACTGACCGGTGAGCAGTTCTTC TRBJ2-1 . . 16 TRBV7-2
CATSRERHATYEQYF TGTGCCACCAGCAGAGAAAGGCATGCTACCTACGAGCAGTACTTC TRBJ2-7 . few 15 TRBV15
CASTFSAGVGTDTQYF TGTGCCAGCACCTTTTCCGCGGGGGTGGGCACAGATACGCAGTATTTT TRBJ2-3 TRBD2 . 16 TRBV5-8
CASSRHDSYEQYF TGTGCCAGCAGCCGCCACGACTCCTACGAGCAGTACTTC TRBJ2-7 . . 13 TRBV6-5
CASSVQAGEDNEQFF TGTGCCAGCAGCGTCCAGGCCGGGGAGGACAATGAGCAGTTCTTC TRBJ2-1 . . 15 TRBV7-2
CASSPTTGGVYEQYF TGTGCCAGCAGCCCTACGACAGGTGGAGTCTACGAGCAGTACTTC TRBJ2-7 . . 15 TRBV9
CASKSQDLRNQPQHF TGCGCCAGCAAATCGCAGGACCTGCGGAATCAGCCCCAGCATTTT TRBJ1-5 . few 15 TRBV10-2
CASSLSPGQSSGNTIYF TGTGCCAGCAGTTTGTCACCGGGACAGAGCTCTGGAAACACCATATATTTT TRBJ1-3 TRBD1 few 17 TRBV28
CASTSSQGGLGYTF TGTGCCAGCACCTCCTCACAGGGGGGCTTGGGCTACACCTTC TRBJ1-2 TRBD1 few 14 TRBV13
CASSRLSTASSYNEQFF TGTGCCAGCAGCAGACTCAGCACAGCCTCCTCCTACAATGAGCAGTTCTTC TRBJ2-1 . . 17 TRBV5-4
CAISVGRGDEQFF TGTGCCATCAGTGTGGGCAGGGGAGATGAGCAGTTCTTC TRBJ2-1 . . 13 TRBV10-3
CASRGWDSLGEQFF TGTGCCAGCCGGGGTTGGGATAGTCTGGGTGAGCAGTTCTTC TRBJ2-1 . few 14 TRBV2
CASSPGRSYNSPLHF TGTGCCAGCAGCCCGGGACGGTCTTATAATTCACCCCTCCACTTT TRBJ1-6 . few 15 TRBV14
CASSPSEGAREKLFF TGTGCCAGCTCTCCTAGCGAGGGGGCTCGTGAAAAACTGTTTTTT TRBJ1-4 TRBD1 . 15 TRBV18
CASSSGQGTDTQYF TGTGCCAGCAGTTCTGGACAGGGCACAGATACGCAGTATTTT TRBJ2-3 TRBD1 . 14 TRBV28
CAIRADRDYNSPLHF TGTGCCATCAGAGCGGACAGGGACTATAATTCACCCCTCCACTTT TRBJ1-6 TRBD1 few 15 TRBV10-3
CASSLGGNSNQPQHF TGTGCCAGCAGTCTCGGAGGGAATAGCAATCAGCCCCAGCATTTT TRBJ1-5 . . 15 TRBV28
CASSLVGPAGTGELFF TGTGCCAGCAGCTTGGTGGGGCCGGCCGGCACCGGGGAGCTGTTTTTT TRBJ2-2 . . 16 TRBV5-4
CASSEEQGVRYTF TGTGCCAGCAGTGAAGAGCAGGGTGTTCGCTACACCTTC TRBJ1-2 . . 13 TRBV6-1
CAWSTEGRGQHF TGTGCCTGGAGTACCGAGGGGAGGGGCCAGCATTTT TRBJ1-5 . . 12 TRBV30
CASSLDSEETQYF TGTGCCAGCAGCTTAGATAGCGAAGAGACCCAGTACTTC TRBJ2-5 . . 13 TRBV7-6
CAWELLNTEAFF TGTGCCTGGGAACTTCTGAACACTGAAGCTTTCTTT TRBJ1-1 . . 12 TRBV30
CATRGRGNEKLFF TGTGCCACCCGCGGACGGGGGAATGAAAAACTGTTTTTT TRBJ1-4 . . 13 TRBV2
CAWSSDRTTLKTNEKLFF TGTGCCTGGAGCTCCGACAGGACCACGTTGAAAACTAATGAAAAACTGTTTTTT TRBJ1-4 . . 18 TRBV30
CASSPAGDEQYF TGTGCCAGCAGTCCCGCCGGGGACGAGCAGTACTTC TRBJ2-7 . few 12 TRBV11-3
CSVGSGGDFEQYF TGCAGCGTTGGTTCCGGGGGGGACTTCGAGCAGTACTTC TRBJ2-7 TRBD2 . 13 TRBV29-1
CASSLGTAHRSYEQYF TGCGCCAGCAGCTTGGGGACCGCACACCGCTCCTACGAGCAGTACTTC TRBJ2-7 . few 16 TRBV5-1
CASRRREGNYGYTF TGTGCCAGCAGGCGGCGAGAGGGTAACTATGGCTACACCTTC TRBJ1-2 . . 14 TRBV6-5
CASSERSSYEQYF TGCGCCAGCAGTGAGCGGAGCTCCTACGAGCAGTACTTC TRBJ2-7 . few 13 TRBV10-1
CASSLTGFWNSPLHF TGCGCCAGCAGCTTAACAGGCTTTTGGAATTCACCCCTCCACTTT TRBJ1-6 . . 15 TRBV5-1
CASSPPSGGPNEQFF TGTGCCAGCTCACCACCGTCGGGGGGGCCAAATGAGCAGTTCTTC TRBJ2-1 TRBD2 . 15 TRBV18
CASSLTTGTGYEQYF TGTGCCAGCAGCCTTACAACCGGGACAGGCTACGAGCAGTACTTC TRBJ2-7 TRBD1 few 15 TRBV4-2
CSAARPEGYTF TGCAGTGCTGCCCGACCTGAAGGCTACACCTTC TRBJ1-2 . few 11 TRBV20-1
CASSYSMAGPSYEQYF TGTGCCAGCAGTTACTCAATGGCGGGTCCGAGCTACGAGCAGTACTTC TRBJ2-7 . . 16 TRBV6-5
CASSLAASGDTGELFF TGTGCTAGCAGCTTAGCCGCTAGCGGAGACACCGGGGAGCTGTTTTTT TRBJ2-2 TRBD2 . 16 TRBV7-7